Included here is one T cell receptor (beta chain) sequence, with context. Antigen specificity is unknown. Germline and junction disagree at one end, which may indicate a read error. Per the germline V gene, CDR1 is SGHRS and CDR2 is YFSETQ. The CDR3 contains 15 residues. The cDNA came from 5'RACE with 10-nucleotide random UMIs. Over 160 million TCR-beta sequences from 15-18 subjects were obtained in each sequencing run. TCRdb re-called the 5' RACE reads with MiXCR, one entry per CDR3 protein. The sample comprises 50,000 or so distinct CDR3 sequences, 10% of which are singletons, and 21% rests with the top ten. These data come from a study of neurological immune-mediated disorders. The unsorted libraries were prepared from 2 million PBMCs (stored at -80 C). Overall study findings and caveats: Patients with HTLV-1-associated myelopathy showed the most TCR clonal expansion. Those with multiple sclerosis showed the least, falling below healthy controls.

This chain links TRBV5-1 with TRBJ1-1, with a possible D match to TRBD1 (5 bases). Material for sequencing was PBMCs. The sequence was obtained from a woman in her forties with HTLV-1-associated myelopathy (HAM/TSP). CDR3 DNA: TGTGCCAGCAGCTTGGAATCAGGGATCGGCACTGAAGCTTTCTTT. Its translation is CASSLESGIGTEAFF.